This record concerns one TCR beta chain sequence. Its antigen is not yet known. No base quality information exists; no much larger clone differs at one position. In the germline V gene (reference sequence), CDR1 corresponds to MNHEY and CDR2 to SMNVEV. V was cut back by 6 bases and J by 7 bases, leaving a gap of 22 bases between them. From the cysteine up to the phenylalanine, the CDR3 has a length of 16 residues. The kept DNA is CDR3 alone, 48 bases in frame from the first base. After roughly 11 days of culture, CD4+ T cells were isolated with the EasySep CD4+ T cell isolation kit. Each participant got two doses of an mRNA SARS-CoV-2 vaccine, either BNT162b2 or mRNA-1273. Negative nucleocapsid antibody results before and after vaccination confirmed that the healthy vaccine recipients had no prior SARS-CoV-2 infection. On days 3 and 7, half of the culture medium was replaced with fresh IL-2-containing medium. Each peptide stimulation condition was cultured in triplicate wells unless otherwise noted. Using Ficoll-Paque Plus gradient centrifugation, PBMC were separated from whole blood and then either used fresh or cryopreserved at -140C. The QIAamp micro DNA kit was used to extract genomic DNA from the cultured CD4+ T cells.

Receptors were amplified or captured by the immunoSEQ multiplex PCR assay. DNA from the cultured, isolated CD4+ T cells was subjected to TCR beta CDR3 sequencing. Concerning the study's data processing: Non-productive TCR sequences were removed, reads were trimmed to the CDR3 region, and CDR3s of at least 7 amino acids were retained. The MANAFEST web app was used to pick out antigen-specific clonotypes by comparing their expansion in peptide wells with that in reference cultures. To be called positive, a clone needed expansion at FDR<0.05 compared with the reference and with all other wells, an odds ratio greater than 5, and a frequency greater than 0.1% in two replicate wells. A clonotype was defined as cross-reactive if the clonotype was significantly expanded both in SARS-CoV-2 spike wells and in at least one common cold coronavirus spike condition. Levenshtein distance calculated with the stringdist R package was used to assess CDR3 similarity, and unrooted trees were constructed with ape in R 3.6.1. As stored in TCRdb, this immuneACCESS dataset retains in-frame rearrangements with V and J assigned. A fraction of the clones does not appear; measured against another copy, unresolved V genes explain less than half of the discrepancy, and the remainder lacks a known reason. For V, J and clone size, that table is used; D and trimming come from the DNA. This sample has fewer than 75,000 clones in its table, and approximately 80% of those were observed once. About 4.5% of the sample is held by the ten biggest clonotypes.

This record belongs to a study of vaccination effects on CD4 cells after COVID-19 (dated by TCRdb to between 2020 and 2023). Background on the whole study: The ViraFEST assay stimulated PBMC with viral peptide pools and then used TCR sequencing to identify antigen-specific CD4+ T cell clonotypes by expansion. The full study included over 8 COVID-19 convalescent patients and several SARS-CoV-2-naive healthy vaccine recipients. SARS-CoV-2 spike-specific CD4+ TCR repertoires from before and after mRNA vaccination were compared in COVID-19 convalescent patients and in infection-naive vaccine recipients. Post-vaccine samples across the study were collected a median of 72 days after the second dose, with a range of 14 to 241. Each well held roughly 2 million PBMC cultured in IMDM containing approximately 5% human AB serum, about 10 IU/ml IL-2 and gentamicin, along with 8 to 10 ug/ml peptides. Cultures from other donors in the study were sequenced with the Oncomine TCR Beta short-read assay on an Illumina iSeq 100.

Broad study findings and their caveats: Marked clonal contraction was observed in both infection-induced and vaccine-induced clones at late post-vaccination timepoints, consistent with waning T cell responses. Among healthy vaccine recipients, nearly all vaccine-induced clones were SARS-CoV-2 mono-reactive, and only 1 of 255 was cross-reactive with common cold coronaviruses. The study was limited by a small number of convalescent patients and lacked early post-infection timepoints.

Sequences were derived from CD4+ T cells from PBMCs cultured without peptide, sampled after COVID-19 vaccination. This clonotype originated in a human donor who received a COVID-19 vaccine. The rearranged segments are TRBV27 and TRBJ1-5; the D gene is perhaps TRBD1, on 6 matching bases. The DNA sequence is TGTGCCAGCAGACCCCCCTTGAGGGAAGGGGGACAGCCCCAGCATTTT. Its product reads: CASRPPLREGGQPQHF.